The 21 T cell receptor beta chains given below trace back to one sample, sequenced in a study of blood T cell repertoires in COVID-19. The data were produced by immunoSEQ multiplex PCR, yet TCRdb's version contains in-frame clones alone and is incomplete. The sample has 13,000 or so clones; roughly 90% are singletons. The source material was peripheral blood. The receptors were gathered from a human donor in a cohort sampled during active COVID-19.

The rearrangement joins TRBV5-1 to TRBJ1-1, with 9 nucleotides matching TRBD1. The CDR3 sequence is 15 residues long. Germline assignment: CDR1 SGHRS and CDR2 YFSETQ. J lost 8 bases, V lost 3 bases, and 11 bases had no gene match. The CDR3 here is CASSWGQGVGVEAFF. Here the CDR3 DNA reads TGCGCCAGCAGCTGGGGACAGGGTGTAGGTGTGGAAGCTTTCTTT.

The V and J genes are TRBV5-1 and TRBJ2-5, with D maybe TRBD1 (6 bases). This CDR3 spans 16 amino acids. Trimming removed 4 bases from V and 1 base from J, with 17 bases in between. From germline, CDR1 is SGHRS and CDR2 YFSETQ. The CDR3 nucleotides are TGCGCCAGCAGCCCCCGAAGGGGGTTATTCCAAGAGACCCAGTACTTC. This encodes CASSPRRGLFQETQYF.

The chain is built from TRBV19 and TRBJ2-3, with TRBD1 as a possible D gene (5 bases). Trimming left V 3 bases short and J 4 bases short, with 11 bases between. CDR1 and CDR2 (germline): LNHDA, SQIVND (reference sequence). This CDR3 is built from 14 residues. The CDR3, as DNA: TGTGCCAGTAGTATGAGAAGGGGCGCAGATACGCAGTATTTT. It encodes CASSMRRGADTQYF. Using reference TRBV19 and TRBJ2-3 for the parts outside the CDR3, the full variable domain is DGGITQSPKYLFRKEGQNVTLSCEQNLNHDAMYWYRQDPGQGLRLIYYSQIVNDFQKGDIAEGYSVSREKKESFPLTVTSAQKNPTAFYLCASSMRRGADTQYFGPGTRLTVL.

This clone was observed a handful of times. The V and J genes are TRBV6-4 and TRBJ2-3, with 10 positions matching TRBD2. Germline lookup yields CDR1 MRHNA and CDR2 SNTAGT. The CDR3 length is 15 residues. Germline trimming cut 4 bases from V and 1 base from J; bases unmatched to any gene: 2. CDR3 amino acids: CASSAGTSGTDTQYF. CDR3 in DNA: TGTGCCAGCAGTGCCGGGACTAGCGGCACAGATACGCAGTATTTT.

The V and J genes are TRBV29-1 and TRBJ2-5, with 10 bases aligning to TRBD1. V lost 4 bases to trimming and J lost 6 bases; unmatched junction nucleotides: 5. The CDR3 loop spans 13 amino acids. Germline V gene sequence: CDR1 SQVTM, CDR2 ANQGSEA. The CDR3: CSVGQGAGKTQYF. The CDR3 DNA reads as TGCAGCGTTGGACAGGGGGCAGGGAAGACCCAGTACTTC. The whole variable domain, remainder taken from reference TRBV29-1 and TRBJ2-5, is SAVISQKPSRDICQRGTSLTIQCQVDSQVTMMFWYRQQPGQSLTLIATANQGSEATYESGFVIDKFPISRPNLTFSTLTVSNMSPEDSSIYLCSVGQGAGKTQYFGPGTRLLVL.

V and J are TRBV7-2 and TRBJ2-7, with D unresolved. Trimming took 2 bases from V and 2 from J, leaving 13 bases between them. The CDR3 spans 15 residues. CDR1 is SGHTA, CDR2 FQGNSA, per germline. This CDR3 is CASSLMPGWTYEQYF. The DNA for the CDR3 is TGTGCCAGCAGCTTAATGCCGGGTTGGACCTACGAGCAGTACTTC.

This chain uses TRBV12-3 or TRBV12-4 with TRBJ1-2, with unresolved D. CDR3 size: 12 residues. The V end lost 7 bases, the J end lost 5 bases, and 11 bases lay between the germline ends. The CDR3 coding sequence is TGTGCCAGCACCGAGGGAGGATATGGCTACACCTTC. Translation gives CASTEGGYGYTF.

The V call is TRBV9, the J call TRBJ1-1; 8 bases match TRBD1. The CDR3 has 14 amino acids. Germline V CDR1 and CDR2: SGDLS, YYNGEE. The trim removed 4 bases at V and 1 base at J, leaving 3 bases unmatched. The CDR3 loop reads CASSLTGGNTEAFF. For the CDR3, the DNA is TGTGCCAGCAGCCTAACAGGGGGGAACACTGAAGCTTTCTTT.

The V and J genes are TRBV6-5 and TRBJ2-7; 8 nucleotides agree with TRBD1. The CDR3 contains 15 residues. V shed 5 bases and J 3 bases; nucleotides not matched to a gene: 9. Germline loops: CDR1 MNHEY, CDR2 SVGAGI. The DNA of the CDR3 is TGTGCCAGCAGTACAAGACAGGGGCCCGGCTACGAGCAGTACTTC. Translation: CASSTRQGPGYEQYF.

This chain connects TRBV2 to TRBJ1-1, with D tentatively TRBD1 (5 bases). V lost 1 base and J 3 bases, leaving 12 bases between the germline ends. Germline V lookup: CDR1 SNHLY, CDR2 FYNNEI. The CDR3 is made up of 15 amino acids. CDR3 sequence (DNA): TGTGCCAGCAGTGAAGAAGGGGCGGGGGACACTGAAGCTTTCTTT. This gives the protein CASSEEGAGDTEAFF.

The CDR3 coding sequence is TGTGCCAGCAGCACACTAGCGGGGGGGCCCACAGATACGCAGTATTTT. It translates to CASSTLAGGPTDTQYF. The V call is TRBV5-6, the J call TRBJ2-3; TRBD2 aligns across 13 bases. V shed 4 bases and J 2 bases; nucleotides not matched to a gene: 4. Germline V CDR1 and CDR2: SGHDT, YYEEEE. CDR3 length: 16 residues.

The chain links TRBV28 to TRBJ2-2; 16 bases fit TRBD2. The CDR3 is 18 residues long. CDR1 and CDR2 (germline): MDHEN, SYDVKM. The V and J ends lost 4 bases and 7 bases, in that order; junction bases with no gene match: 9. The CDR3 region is CASSSPGTSGGASGELFF. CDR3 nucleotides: TGTGCCAGCAGTTCCCCCGGGACTAGCGGGGGGGCTAGCGGGGAGCTGTTTTTT.

The CDR3 loop is CASSPRGQGGGNQPQHF. The CDR3 DNA reads as TGTGCCAGCTCACCTCGCGGACAGGGAGGAGGCAATCAGCCCCAGCATTTT. The V and J genes are TRBV18 and TRBJ1-5; 8 bases match TRBD1. The V gene end was trimmed by 3 bases and the J gene end by 2 bases; junction bases not matched to a gene: 9. Germline V gives CDR1 KGHSH, CDR2 LQKENI. The CDR3 runs to 17 residues.

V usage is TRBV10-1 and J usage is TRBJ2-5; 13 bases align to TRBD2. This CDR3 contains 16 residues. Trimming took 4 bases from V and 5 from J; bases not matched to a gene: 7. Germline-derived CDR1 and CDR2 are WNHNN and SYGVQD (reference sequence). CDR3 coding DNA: TGCGCCAGCAGTGGGACTAGCGGGGGTGGGTGTGAGACCCAGTACTTC. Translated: CASSGTSGGGCETQYF.

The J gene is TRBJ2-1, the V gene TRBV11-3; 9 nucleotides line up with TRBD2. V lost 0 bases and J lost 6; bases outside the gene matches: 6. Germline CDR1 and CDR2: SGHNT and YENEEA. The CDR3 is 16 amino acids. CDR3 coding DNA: TGTGCCAGCAGCTTAGATGGGCGGGGGGGCAGCAATGAGCAGTTCTTC. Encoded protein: CASSLDGRGGSNEQFF.

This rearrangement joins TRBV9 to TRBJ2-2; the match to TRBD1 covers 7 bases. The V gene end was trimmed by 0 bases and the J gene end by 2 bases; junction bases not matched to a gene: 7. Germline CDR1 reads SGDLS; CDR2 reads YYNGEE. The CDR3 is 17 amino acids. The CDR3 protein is CASSVVPGQPNTGELFF. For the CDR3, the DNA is TGTGCCAGCAGCGTAGTTCCGGGACAGCCCAACACCGGGGAGCTGTTTTTT.

Here the CDR3 reads CASSVRAGDHEQYF. CDR3 DNA sequence: TGTGCCAGCAGCGTTAGAGCGGGGGACCACGAGCAGTACTTC. J is TRBJ2-7 and V is TRBV9, with 8 positions matching TRBD2. CDR1 is SGDLS and CDR2 is YYNGEE in the germline V gene. This CDR3 has 14 amino acids. The V gene end was trimmed by 2 bases and the J gene end by 5 bases; junction bases not matched to a gene: 6.

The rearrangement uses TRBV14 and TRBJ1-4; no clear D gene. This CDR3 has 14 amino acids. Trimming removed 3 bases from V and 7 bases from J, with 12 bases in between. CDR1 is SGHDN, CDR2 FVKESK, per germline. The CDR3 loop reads CASSQLGYSEKLFF. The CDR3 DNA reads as TGTGCCAGCAGCCAGCTGGGCTATAGTGAAAAACTGTTTTTT.

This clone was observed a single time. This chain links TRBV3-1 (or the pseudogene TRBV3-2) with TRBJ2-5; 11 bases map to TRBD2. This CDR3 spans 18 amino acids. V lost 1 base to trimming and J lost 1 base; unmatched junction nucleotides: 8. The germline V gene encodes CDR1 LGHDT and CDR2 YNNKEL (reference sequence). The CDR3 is CASSQAYSGRALQETQYF. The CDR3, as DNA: TGTGCCAGCAGCCAAGCCTATAGCGGGAGGGCCCTCCAAGAGACCCAGTACTTC.

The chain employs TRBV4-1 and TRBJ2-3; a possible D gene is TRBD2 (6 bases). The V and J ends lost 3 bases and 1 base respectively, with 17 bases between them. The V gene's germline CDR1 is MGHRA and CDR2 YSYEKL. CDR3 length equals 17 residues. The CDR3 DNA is TGCGCCAGCAGCCAGCAATCCGCGGGGCCTGGCACAGATACGCAGTATTTT. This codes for CASSQQSAGPGTDTQYF.

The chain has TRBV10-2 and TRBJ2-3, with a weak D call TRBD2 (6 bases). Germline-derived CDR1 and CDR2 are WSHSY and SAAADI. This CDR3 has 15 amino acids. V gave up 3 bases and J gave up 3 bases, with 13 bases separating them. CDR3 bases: TGCGCCAGCAGTGAATGGAGGGAGAGGACAGATACGCAGTATTTT. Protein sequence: CASSEWRERTDTQYF.